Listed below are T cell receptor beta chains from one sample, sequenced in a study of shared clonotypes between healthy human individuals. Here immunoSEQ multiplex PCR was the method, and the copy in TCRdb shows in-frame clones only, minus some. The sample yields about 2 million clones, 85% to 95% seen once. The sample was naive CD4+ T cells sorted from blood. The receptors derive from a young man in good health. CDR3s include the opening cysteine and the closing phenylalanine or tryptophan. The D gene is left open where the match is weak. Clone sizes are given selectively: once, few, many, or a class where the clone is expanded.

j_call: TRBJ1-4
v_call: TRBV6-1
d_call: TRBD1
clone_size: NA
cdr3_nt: TGTGCCAGCAGTGAAGGGGACAGGGTAGTAGAAAAACTGTTTTTT
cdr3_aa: CASSEGDRVVEKLFF

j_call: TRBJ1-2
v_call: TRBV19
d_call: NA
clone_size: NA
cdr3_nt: TGTGCCAGTAGTACGTCGACACTCAACTATGGCTACACCTTC
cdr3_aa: CASSTSTLNYGYTF

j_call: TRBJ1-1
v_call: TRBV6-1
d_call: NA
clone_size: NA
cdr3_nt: TGTGCCAGCAGCACTATAATGAACACTGAAGCTTTCTTT
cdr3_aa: CASSTIMNTEAFF

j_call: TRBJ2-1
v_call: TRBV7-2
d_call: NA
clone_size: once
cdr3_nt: TGTGCCAGCAGTTTACCTCCGGGCAAAGGGAATGAGCAGTTCTTC
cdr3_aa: CASSLPPGKGNEQFF

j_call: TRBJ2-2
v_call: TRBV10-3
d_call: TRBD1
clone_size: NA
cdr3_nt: TGTGCCATCAGTGTGGCGGACAGGGGTACCGGGGAGCTGTTTTTT
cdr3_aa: CAISVADRGTGELFF

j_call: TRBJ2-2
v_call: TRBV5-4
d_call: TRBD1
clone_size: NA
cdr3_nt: TGTGCCAGCAGCCGACAGGGGGCGCAAGCCGGGGAGCTGTTTTTT
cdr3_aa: CASSRQGAQAGELFF

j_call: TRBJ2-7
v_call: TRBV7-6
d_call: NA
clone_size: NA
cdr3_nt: TGTGCCACCGCACGGGATTCGACAGGCCACCCCTACGAGCAGTACTTC
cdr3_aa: CATARDSTGHPYEQYF

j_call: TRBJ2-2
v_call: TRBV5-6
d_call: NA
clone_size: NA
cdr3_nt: TGTGCCAGCAGCTTGGGACAGACGAACACCGGGGAGCTGTTTTTT
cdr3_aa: CASSLGQTNTGELFF

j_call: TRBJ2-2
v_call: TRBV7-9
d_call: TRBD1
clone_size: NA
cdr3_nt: TGTGCCAGCAGCCTATTGACAGGGGGCGCGAACACCGGGGAGCTGTTTTTT
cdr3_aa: CASSLLTGGANTGELFF

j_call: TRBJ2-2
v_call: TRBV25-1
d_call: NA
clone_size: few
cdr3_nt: TGTGCCAGCAGTGAATGGAGCAGGGTGTCCGGGGAGCTGTTTTTT
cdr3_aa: CASSEWSRVSGELFF

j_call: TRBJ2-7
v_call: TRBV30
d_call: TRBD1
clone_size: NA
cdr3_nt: TGTGCCGGGACGACAGGGGGATCCTACGAGCAGTACTTC
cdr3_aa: CAGTTGGSYEQYF

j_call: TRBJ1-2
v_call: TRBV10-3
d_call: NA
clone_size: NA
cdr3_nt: TGTGCCATCAGTGAGTCGAGAACCACGGCCGGGGTCGGCTACACCTTC
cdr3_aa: CAISESRTTAGVGYTF

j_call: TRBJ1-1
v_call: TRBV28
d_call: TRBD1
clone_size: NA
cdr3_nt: TGTGCCAGCAGTTTATCAGGGGACAGAGCTTTCTTT
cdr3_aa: CASSLSGDRAFF

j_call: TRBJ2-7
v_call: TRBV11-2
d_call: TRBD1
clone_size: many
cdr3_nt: TGTGCCAGCAGCTCTACAGGGGTGAGCTACGAGCAGTACTTC
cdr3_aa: CASSSTGVSYEQYF

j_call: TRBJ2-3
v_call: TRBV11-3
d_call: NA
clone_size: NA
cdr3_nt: TGTGCCAGCAGCTTAAACGGAGGAGGCACAGATACGCAGTATTTT
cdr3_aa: CASSLNGGGTDTQYF

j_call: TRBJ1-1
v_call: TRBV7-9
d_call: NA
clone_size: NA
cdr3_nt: TGTGCCAGCAGCTCAGCCCTCGGACGTCAAGGGGACACTGAAGCTTTCTTT
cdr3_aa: CASSSALGRQGDTEAFF

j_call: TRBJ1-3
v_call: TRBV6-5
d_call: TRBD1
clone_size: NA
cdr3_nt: TGTGCCAGCAGTAGGGACAGGTCTGGAAACACCATATATTTT
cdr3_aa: CASSRDRSGNTIYF

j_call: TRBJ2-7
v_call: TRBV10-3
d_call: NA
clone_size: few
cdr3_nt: TGTGCCATCAGTGATAGGTCAGTCTCCAGCGAGCAGTACTTC
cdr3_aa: CAISDRSVSSEQYF

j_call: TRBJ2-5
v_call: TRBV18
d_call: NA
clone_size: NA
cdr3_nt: TGTGCCAGCCGAGAACTAGAGACCCAGTACTTC
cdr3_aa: CASRELETQYF

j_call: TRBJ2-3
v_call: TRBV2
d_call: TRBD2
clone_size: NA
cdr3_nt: TGTGCCAGCAGTACTAGCGGGGGGGAAGGGACGCAGTATTTT
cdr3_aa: CASSTSGGEGTQYF

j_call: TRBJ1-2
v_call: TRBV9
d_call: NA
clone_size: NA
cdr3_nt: TGTGCCAGCAGCGTATTCTTGGACGGCAGCCGCTATGGCTACACCTTC
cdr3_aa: CASSVFLDGSRYGYTF

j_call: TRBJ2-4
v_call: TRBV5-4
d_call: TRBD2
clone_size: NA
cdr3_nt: TGTGCCAGCAGCTTATGGACTAGCGGGAGTATCAACATTCAGTACTTC
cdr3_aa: CASSLWTSGSINIQYF

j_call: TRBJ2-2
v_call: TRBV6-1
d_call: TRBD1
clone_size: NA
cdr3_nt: TGTGCCAGCAGAAGGACAGGCCACACCGGGGAGCTGTTTTTT
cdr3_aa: CASRRTGHTGELFF

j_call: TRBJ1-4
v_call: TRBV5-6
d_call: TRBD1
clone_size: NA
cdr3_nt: TGTGCCAGCAGCTCCCCGGGACAGGGTAGCGAAAAACTGTTTTTT
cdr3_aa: CASSSPGQGSEKLFF

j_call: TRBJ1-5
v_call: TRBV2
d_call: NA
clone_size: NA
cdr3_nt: TGTGCCAGCAGTCCAAGCAGATCCTTTCAGCCCCAGCATTTT
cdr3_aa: CASSPSRSFQPQHF

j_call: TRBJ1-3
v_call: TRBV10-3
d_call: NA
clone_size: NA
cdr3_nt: TGTGCCACCACCGGCGTACAGCTCAAAGGAAACACCATATATTTT
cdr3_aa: CATTGVQLKGNTIYF

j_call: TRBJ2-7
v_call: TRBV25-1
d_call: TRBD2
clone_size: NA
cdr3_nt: TGTGCCAGCAACCACCCCCCATTAGCGGGAGACGAGCAGTACTTC
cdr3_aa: CASNHPPLAGDEQYF

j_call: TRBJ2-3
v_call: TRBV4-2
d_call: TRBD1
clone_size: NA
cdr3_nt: TGTGCCAGCAGCCAAGGAACAGGGGTTACGCAGTATTTT
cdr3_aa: CASSQGTGVTQYF

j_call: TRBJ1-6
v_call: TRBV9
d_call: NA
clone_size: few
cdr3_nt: TGTGCCAGCGTAACCCGGCGGGCGGATAATTCACCCCTCCACTTT
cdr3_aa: CASVTRRADNSPLHF

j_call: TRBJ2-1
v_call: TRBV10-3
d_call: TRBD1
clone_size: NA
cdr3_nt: TGTGCCATCAGCGGACAGGGATCCTACAATGAGCAGTTCTTC
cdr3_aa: CAISGQGSYNEQFF

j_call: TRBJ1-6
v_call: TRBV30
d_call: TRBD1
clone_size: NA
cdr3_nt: TGTGCCTGGGCGGGACAGGGGGCATCACCCCTCCACTTT
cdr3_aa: CAWAGQGASPLHF

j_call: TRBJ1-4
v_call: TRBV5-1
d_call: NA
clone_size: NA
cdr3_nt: TGCGCCAGCAGCTTGTCGGCGGGGGAAAAACTGTTTTTT
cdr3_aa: CASSLSAGEKLFF

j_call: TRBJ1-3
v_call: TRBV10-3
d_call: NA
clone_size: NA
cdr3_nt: TGTGCCATCAGTGAGGGATTTGGGGAGTTTGGAAACACCATATATTTT
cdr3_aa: CAISEGFGEFGNTIYF

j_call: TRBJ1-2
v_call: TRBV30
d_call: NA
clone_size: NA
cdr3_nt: TGTGCCTGGAGTGAAATCGGTAGAGGCTACACCTTC
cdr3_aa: CAWSEIGRGYTF

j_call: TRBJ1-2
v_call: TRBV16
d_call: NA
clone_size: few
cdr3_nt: TGTGCCAGCACCCACAGTCCGAACTATGGCTACACCTTC
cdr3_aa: CASTHSPNYGYTF

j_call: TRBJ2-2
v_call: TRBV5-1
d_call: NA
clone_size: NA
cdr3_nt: TGCGCCAGCAGCTCCCCCGGAGGCGGGGAGCTGTTTTTT
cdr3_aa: CASSSPGGGELFF

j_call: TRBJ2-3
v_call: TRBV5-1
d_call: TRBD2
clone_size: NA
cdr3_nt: TGCGCCAGCAGCTTGGTGGCTAGCGGGAGAACAGATACGCAGTATTTT
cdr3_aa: CASSLVASGRTDTQYF

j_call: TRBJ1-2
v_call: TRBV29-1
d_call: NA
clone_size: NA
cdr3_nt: TGCAGCGTTGTAAGGGACTCCTATGGCTACACCTTC
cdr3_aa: CSVVRDSYGYTF

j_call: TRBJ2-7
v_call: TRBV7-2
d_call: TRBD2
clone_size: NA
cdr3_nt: TGTGCCAGCAGCTTAGTCGCACCGGGACTAGCGGGAGGGCCTTACGAGCAGTACTTC
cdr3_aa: CASSLVAPGLAGGPYEQYF

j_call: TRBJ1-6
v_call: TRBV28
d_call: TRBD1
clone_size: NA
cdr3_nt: TGTGCCAGCAGTTTACCCCCTCGGACAGGCCTGCCCCTCCACTTT
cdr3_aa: CASSLPPRTGLPLHF

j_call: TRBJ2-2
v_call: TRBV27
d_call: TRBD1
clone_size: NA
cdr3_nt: TGTGCCAGCAGTTCTCCCGGACAGGCCACCGGGGAGCTGTTTTTT
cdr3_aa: CASSSPGQATGELFF

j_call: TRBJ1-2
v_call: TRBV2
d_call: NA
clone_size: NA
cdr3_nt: TGTGCCAGCAACGGGGTGGGGGTAGACTATGGCTACACCTTC
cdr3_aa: CASNGVGVDYGYTF

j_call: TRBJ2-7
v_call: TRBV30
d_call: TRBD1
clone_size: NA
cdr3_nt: TGTGCCTGGGATGGACAGGGGGACTACGAGCAGTACTTC
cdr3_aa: CAWDGQGDYEQYF

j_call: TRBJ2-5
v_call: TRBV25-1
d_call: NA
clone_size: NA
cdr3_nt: TGTGCCAGCAGCGACAGCGCCCGGTTGGAGACCCAGTACTTC
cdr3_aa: CASSDSARLETQYF

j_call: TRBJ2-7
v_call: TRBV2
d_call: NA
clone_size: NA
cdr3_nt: TGTGCCAGCAGTGACAGGGGGAGGAACGAGCAGTACTTC
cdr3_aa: CASSDRGRNEQYF

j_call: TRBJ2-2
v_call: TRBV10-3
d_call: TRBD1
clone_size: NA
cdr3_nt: TGTGCCATCGGGGACAGGGGGCGTTTCGCCGGGGAGCTGTTTTTT
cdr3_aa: CAIGDRGRFAGELFF

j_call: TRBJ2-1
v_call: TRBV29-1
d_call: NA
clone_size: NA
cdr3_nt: TGCAGCGTTGATCGCTACAATGAGCAGTTCTTC
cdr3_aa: CSVDRYNEQFF

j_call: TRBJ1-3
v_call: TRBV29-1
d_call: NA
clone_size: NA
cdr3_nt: TGCAGCGTGTCTTATGGACGGAGCTCTGGAAACACCATATATTTT
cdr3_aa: CSVSYGRSSGNTIYF